Listed here are 29 T cell receptor beta chains from one sample, sequenced in a study of blood T cells in healthy people across ages. The authors ran a second PCR of roughly 6 to 12 cycles using a sample-barcoded 5' primer and a J-beta primer mix. TCRdb re-analysed the 5' RACE reads in MiXCR, keeping a single row per CDR3 protein. The table shows about 690,000 distinct CDR3 sequences, with around 41% occurring only once. Sequenced sample: blood. All receptors come from a man at least 80 years old in good health.

The chain's CDR3 is CASRGPLSYNEQFF. CDR3 nucleotide sequence: TGTGCCAGCCGGGGGCCGCTCTCCTACAATGAGCAGTTCTTC. The chain links TRBV3-1 to TRBJ2-1; either TRBD1 or TRBD2 may supply D (6 bases each). The V end lost 8 bases, the J end lost 0 bases, and 11 bases lay between the germline ends. The CDR3 totals 14 residues. Germline V CDR1 and CDR2: LGHDT, YNNKEL (reference sequence).

The J gene is TRBJ2-6, the V gene TRBV28, with 7 bases fitting TRBD2. Germline CDR1 reads MDHEN; CDR2 reads SYDVKM. The J segment lost 2 bases and the V segment lost 5 bases, leaving 6 bases of the junction unmatched. The CDR3 has 16 residues. CDR3 sequence: CASSPLGGAGANVLTF. The CDR3 DNA reads as TGTGCCAGCAGTCCCCTGGGAGGGGCTGGGGCCAACGTCCTGACTTTC.

About this clonotype: The junction differs from germline at one of its ends, possibly a read error. The chain has TRBV5-5 and TRBJ2-6; possible D gene TRBD1, 5 bases. In germline, CDR1 is SGHKS, CDR2 YYEKEE (reference sequence). The CDR3 is 18 residues long. The CDR3 protein is CASSLGPSRGAGANVPTF. The CDR3 DNA reads TGTGCCAGCAGCTTGGGGCCCTCAAGGGGCGCTGGGGCCAACGTCCCGACTTTC.

This clonotype appeared a few times. The chain links TRBV6-6 to TRBJ2-1; no reliable D call. The CDR3 length is 14 residues. V lost 6 bases and J 10 bases, leaving 19 bases between the germline ends. Looked up from germline, CDR1 is MNHNY and CDR2 is SVGAGI (reference sequence). The CDR3 bases are TGTGCCAGCAGGGACCCTGGGCTCCTCAACGAGCAGTTCTTC. As protein: CASRDPGLLNEQFF.

The sample holds a few counts of this clonotype. The chain employs TRBV20-1 and TRBJ2-5; D gene ambiguous. CDR1 and CDR2 (germline): DFQATT, SNEGSKA (reference sequence). The CDR3 covers 12 residues. V was pared by 6 bases and J by 5 bases, with 13 bases between. CDR3 DNA sequence: TGCAGTGCCCGTCCGCGTGGGGAGACCCAGTACTTC. This gives the protein CSARPRGETQYF.

This clonotype was seen more than once but under ten times. The chain links TRBV2 to TRBJ2-5, with TRBD1 matching 8 bases. The J call is in doubt because the DNA end fits TRBJ2-7 better. Germline CDR1 reads SNHLY; CDR2 reads FYNNEI. CDR3 length: 15 amino acids. The CDR3 loop is CASSRPGQGGSEQYF. The CDR3 DNA follows: TGTGCCAGCAGCCGGCCAGGACAGGGCGGTTCCGAGCAGTACTTC.

The table lists this clonotype with a few counts. V gene TRBV10-1 combines with J gene TRBJ2-7; D remains ambiguous. The V gene's germline CDR1 is WNHNN and CDR2 SYGVQD (reference sequence). The CDR3 spans 11 residues. V was trimmed by 1 base and J by 6 bases, leaving 4 bases between them. The CDR3 sequence is CASSEYGEQYF. As DNA, the CDR3 is TGCGCCAGCAGTGAGTACGGCGAGCAGTACTTC.

V is TRBV4-1 and J is TRBJ1-2; D call uncertain. The CDR3 runs 16 residues. Germline loops: CDR1 MGHRA, CDR2 YSYEKL. Deletions cut 1 base from V and 4 bases from J, with 16 bases between. The CDR3 DNA is TGCGCCAGCAGCCAAGGGGCCGATTGGGGTGGCTATGGCTACACCTTC. This gives the protein CASSQGADWGGYGYTF.

This clonotype was counted only a few times. This sequence joins TRBV12-3 or TRBV12-4 and TRBJ1-5, with TRBD1 matching 7 bases. The CDR3 is 16 amino acids. The ends lost 5 bases at V and 2 bases at J; junction bases unmatched: 9. CDR3 bases: TGTGCCAGCAGTAAAACAGGGGAGGTTGGCAATCAGCCCCAGCATTTT. This translates into CASSKTGEVGNQPQHF.

This chain's CDR3 is CASSLTSGRAYGQYF. The CDR3 DNA is TGTGCCAGCAGCCTGACTAGCGGGAGGGCGTACGGGCAGTACTTC. The genes are TRBV3-1 and TRBJ2-4; 14 bases agree with TRBD2. The V gene's germline CDR1 is LGHDT and CDR2 YNNKEL (reference sequence). Trimming at V came to 4 bases and at J to 13 bases, leaving 9 bases not matched to a gene. The CDR3 has 15 amino acids. The entire variable domain, with the rest obtained from reference TRBV3-1 and TRBJ2-4, is as follows: DTAVSQTPKYLVTQMGNDKSIKCEQNLGHDTMYWYKQDSKKFLKIMFSYNNKELIINETVPNRFSPKSPDKAHLNLHINSLELGDSAVYFCASSLTSGRAYGQYFGAGTRLSVL.

This clonotype turned up a few times. The chain couples TRBV7-2 to TRBJ2-5, with 11 bases identical to TRBD2. The ends lost 4 bases at V and 8 bases at J; junction bases unmatched: 9. Germline V gene lookup returns CDR1 SGHTA and CDR2 FQGNSA. This CDR3 has 15 amino acids. In DNA form, the CDR3 reads TGTGCCAGCAGCTCCCAACTAGCGGGGGACCGAACCCAGTACTTC. Its protein product is CASSSQLAGDRTQYF.

This chain connects TRBV12-3 or TRBV12-4 to TRBJ1-1; no clear D. V dropped 5 bases and J dropped 3 bases, with 13 bases sitting between them. The CDR3 runs 14 residues. As DNA, the CDR3 is TGTGCCAGCAGTGGAGGTTTGCGGGACACTGAAGCTTTCTTT. Its translation is CASSGGLRDTEAFF.

The chain combines TRBV20-1 with TRBJ2-1; D assignment may be TRBD1 or TRBD2 (5 bases each). Trimming cost V 2 bases and J 0 bases, with 14 bases left between them. The germline V gene has CDR1 DFQATT and CDR2 SNEGSKA (reference sequence). The CDR3 contains 16 residues. In DNA form, the CDR3 reads TGCAGTGCTAGAAAGCCGGGACGGAGCTCCTACAATGAGCAGTTCTTC. This translates into CSARKPGRSSYNEQFF.

The V call is TRBV27, the J call TRBJ2-3, with D perhaps TRBD2 (7 bases). The CDR3 is made up of 16 amino acids. Trimming left V 4 bases short and J 5 bases short, with 19 bases between. Germline-derived CDR1 and CDR2 are MNHEY and SMNVEV (reference sequence). CDR3 region: CASSSAVRGARDTQYF. The DNA for the CDR3 is TGTGCCAGCAGTTCGGCCGTACGGGGGGCGAGAGATACGCAGTATTTT.

This clonotype was counted between two and nine times. The gene calls are TRBV6-2 or TRBV6-3 and TRBJ2-3; no firm D call. The CDR3 runs to 12 residues. Trimming cost V 0 bases and J 6 bases, with 4 bases left between them. Germline CDR1 MNHEY, CDR2 SVGEGT. The CDR3 region is CASSYSDDTQYF. CDR3 sequence (DNA): TGTGCCAGCAGTTACTCGGATGATACGCAGTATTTT.

Written as DNA, the CDR3 is TGCGCCAACGTCCTAGGGGGGCTCCACGAGCAGTACTTC. Its translation: CANVLGGLHEQYF. This chain links TRBV10-1 with TRBJ2-7, with D perhaps TRBD1 or TRBD2 (6 bases each). Germline V gene lookup returns CDR1 WNHNN and CDR2 SYGVQD (reference sequence). V was clipped by 10 bases and J by 5 bases, with 18 bases between them. This CDR3 region has 13 residues.

Concerning this clonotype itself: A much more abundant neighbour one base away suggests this may be a read error. The chain is built from TRBV12-3 or TRBV12-4 and TRBJ2-1; tentatively, D is TRBD2 (7 bases). CDR3 length equals 15 residues. The CDR3 region is CASSFGGGSYHEQFF. In nucleotides, the CDR3 is TGTGCCAGCAGTTTTGGGGGGGGCTCCTACCATGAGCAGTTCTTC.

Only a few counts were recorded for this clonotype. The chain combines TRBV7-9 with TRBJ2-1; D may match TRBD1 or TRBD2 (5 bases each). Trimming stripped 5 bases from V and 7 bases from J, with 15 bases between. CDR3 length equals 14 residues. Germline-derived CDR1 and CDR2 are SEHNR and FQNEAQ (reference sequence). The CDR3 sequence is CASSRQGVGNEQFF. The CDR3 DNA follows: TGTGCCAGCAGCCGCCAGGGAGTGGGGAATGAGCAGTTCTTC.

Turning to this clonotype: Germline is not matched at one junction end, which may reflect a read error. V usage is TRBV7-7 and J usage is TRBJ2-5, with 9 bases that match TRBD1. There are 16 residues in the CDR3. Germline V gives CDR1 SSHAT, CDR2 FNYEAQ (reference sequence). CDR3 residues: CASSSPMTGGQETQYF. For the CDR3, the DNA is TGTGCTAGCAGCTCCCCTATGACAGGGGGCCAAGAGACCCAGTACTTC.

This clonotype was recorded many times. The rearrangement joins TRBV20-1 to TRBJ2-1; 8 nucleotides align to TRBD2. The CDR3 totals 15 residues. From germline, CDR1 is DFQATT and CDR2 SNEGSKA (reference sequence). V gave up 0 bases and J gave up 7 bases; unmatched junction bases: 8. In nucleotides, the CDR3 is TGCAGTGCTAGAGAGTCCAGCGGGAGCCTGAATGAGCAGTTCTTC. It yields the protein CSARESSGSLNEQFF.

Only a few counts were recorded for this clonotype. Being one base from a much bigger clone, this may be a read error. The CDR3 DNA reads TGTGCCAGCAGTTTAGATTTCGGAGGGGAAAACGAGCAGTACTTC. Its protein product is CASSLDFGGENEQYF. V and J are TRBV27 and TRBJ2-7, with D perhaps matching TRBD2 (6 bases). V lost 2 bases and J 5 bases, leaving 16 bases between the germline ends. Germline values: CDR1 MNHEY, CDR2 SMNVEV (reference sequence). The CDR3 sequence is 15 residues long.

This clonotype was picked up a small number of times. The chain has TRBV7-6 and TRBJ2-3; D gene unclear. This CDR3 comprises 15 residues. V dropped 1 base and J dropped 3 bases, with 11 bases sitting between them. CDR1 is SGHVS, CDR2 FNYEAQ, per germline. The CDR3 here is CASSLEMRRTDTQYF. The CDR3 nucleotides are TGTGCCAGCAGCTTAGAAATGAGGAGAACAGATACGCAGTATTTT.

This clonotype has a handful of counts. V and J are TRBV4-2 and TRBJ2-3; perhaps TRBD1 as D (5 bases). Germline V CDR1 and CDR2: LGHNA, YNFKEQ. The CDR3 is 17 residues long. V gave up 1 base and J gave up 0 bases, with 14 bases separating them. CDR3 DNA: TGTGCCAGCAGCCAAGCAACAGGCACCCTTAGCACAGATACGCAGTATTTT. Its translation is CASSQATGTLSTDTQYF.

The V gene is TRBV6-2 or TRBV6-3, the J gene TRBJ2-2; a weak D match, TRBD2 (6 bases). CDR1 MNHEY and CDR2 SVGEGT come from the germline V gene. Trimming took off 10 bases at V and 3 bases at J, with 24 bases between the two ends. CDR3 size: 17 residues. CDR3 residues: CANRPPSGVKYTGELFF. CDR3 DNA: TGTGCCAACAGGCCTCCCTCGGGAGTTAAGTACACCGGGGAGCTGTTTTTT.

CDR3 bases: TGTGCCAGCACTCTCTTAGGCGGGATTATGAACACTGAAGCTTTCTTT. Protein sequence: CASTLLGGIMNTEAFF. The V gene is TRBV6-2 or TRBV6-3, the J gene TRBJ1-1; D unresolved. The CDR3 contains 16 residues. Trimming took off 7 bases at V and 0 bases at J, with 18 bases between the two ends. Germline CDR1 MNHEY, CDR2 SVGEGT.

This clonotype has only a few counts. J is TRBJ2-3 and V is TRBV3-1; 7 nucleotides line up with TRBD1. Trimming cost V 4 bases and J 3 bases; bases outside gene matches: 10. The germline V gene has CDR1 LGHDT and CDR2 YNNKEL (reference sequence). CDR3 size: 16 residues. The CDR3 loop reads CASSPRQGELTDTQYF. CDR3 in DNA: TGTGCCAGCAGCCCGAGACAGGGAGAATTGACAGATACGCAGTATTTT.

There are a few counts of this clonotype. The V gene is TRBV12-3 or TRBV12-4, the J gene TRBJ2-5; 9 nucleotides agree with TRBD2. V lost 5 bases to trimming and J lost 4 bases; unmatched junction nucleotides: 8. This CDR3 is 15 amino acids long. Here the CDR3 DNA reads TGTGCCAGCAGTCCTCTCGCGGGGGGGCGAGAGACCCAGTACTTC. It specifies CASSPLAGGRETQYF.

This clonotype appeared a few times. This chain connects TRBV7-2 to TRBJ2-4; D is unclear. The CDR3 covers 13 residues. Germline CDR1 is SGHTA and CDR2 is FQGNSA. V lost 5 bases and J lost 7, with 12 bases in between. In DNA, the CDR3 is TGTGCCAGCAGCGTAGTCATGGAGAACATTCAGTACTTC. Encoded protein: CASSVVMENIQYF.

This clonotype has a count of ten or more. The V and J genes are TRBV29-1 and TRBJ2-1; D may correspond to TRBD1 or TRBD2 (5 bases each). Per the germline V gene, CDR1 is SQVTM and CDR2 is ANQGSEA. This CDR3 region has 12 residues. The ends were cut back, 6 bases at V and 6 bases at J, with 12 bases in the middle. The CDR3 DNA reads as TGCAGCGTGGGACCAAAGCCCAATGAGCAGTTCTTC. This translates into CSVGPKPNEQFF.